These 16 T cell receptor beta chains originate from one sample sequenced in a study of CD8+ T cells in alopecia areata. RNA extraction and reverse transcription yielded cDNA as sequencing template. Here immunoSEQ multiplex PCR was the method, and the copy in TCRdb shows in-frame clones only, minus some. The sample lists 160,000 or so clones, 65% to 75% occurring once. Sequencing was performed on CD8+ T cells sorted from blood, taken at week 0. These receptors were obtained from a human donor with alopecia areata.

The rearrangement links TRBV5-1 to TRBJ2-1; D unclear. The germline gives CDR1 SGHRS, CDR2 YFSETQ. Trimming shortened V by 3 bases and J by 9 bases, and 10 bases separated the two germline ends. The CDR3 contains 12 residues. The CDR3 loop is CASSSDSREQFF. DNA for the CDR3: TGCGCCAGCAGCTCCGACTCCCGTGAGCAGTTCTTC.

This chain links TRBV30 with TRBJ2-7; D gene unclear. The CDR3 covers 15 residues. Germline loops: CDR1 GTSNPN, CDR2 SVGIG (reference sequence). V was clipped by 3 bases and J by 4 bases, with 19 bases between them. CDR3 sequence (DNA): TGTGCCTGGAGGGGAAGGAAGGCCCTACGTTACGAGCAGTACTTC. As protein: CAWRGRKALRYEQYF.

This chain joins TRBV6-1 and TRBJ1-5; the match to TRBD1 covers 11 bases. Germline CDR1 is MNHNS and CDR2 is SASEGT. V lost 6 bases and J lost 4; bases outside the gene matches: 5. The CDR3 is 15 residues long. CDR3 coding DNA: TGTGCCAGCAGGACGGACAGGGGGCTTAATCAGCCCCAGCATTTT. Residues: CASRTDRGLNQPQHF.

This sequence joins TRBV4-2 and TRBJ2-5; D is uncertain. In germline, CDR1 is LGHNA, CDR2 YNFKEQ. This CDR3 region has 15 residues. V was cut by 2 bases and J by 5 bases, with 15 bases left in between. CDR3 sequence (DNA): TGTGCCAGCAGCCAACGCGACCTCCCTGGGGAGACCCAGTACTTC. Translating gives CASSQRDLPGETQYF.

The chain links TRBV5-6 to TRBJ2-1; 8 positions agree with TRBD1. Germline V lookup: CDR1 SGHDT, CDR2 YYEEEE. The V gene end was trimmed by 0 bases and the J gene end by 9 bases; junction bases not matched to a gene: 2. CDR3 length: 13 residues. CDR3 nucleotides: TGTGCCAGCAGCTTGGGGACAGGGTTTGAGCAGTTCTTC. This gives the protein CASSLGTGFEQFF.

V is TRBV27 and J is TRBJ2-6; D not resolved. Germline values: CDR1 MNHEY, CDR2 SMNVEV (reference sequence). The CDR3 has 13 residues. V lost 4 bases and J 4 bases, leaving 5 bases between the germline ends. CDR3 loop: CASSSAGANVLTF. The CDR3 coding sequence is TGTGCCAGCAGTTCTGCCGGGGCCAACGTCCTGACTTTC.

This chain connects TRBV6-6 to TRBJ1-1; 9 bases align to TRBD1. This CDR3 spans 14 amino acids. Germline V CDR1 and CDR2: MNHNY, SVGAGI (reference sequence). The junction had 8 bases not matched to a gene; V was cut back by 7 bases and J by 5 bases. DNA of the CDR3: TGTGCCAGCATCTCGGGACAGGGTGGGACTGAAGCTTTCTTT. Its protein is CASISGQGGTEAFF.

V usage is TRBV7-6 and J usage is TRBJ1-1; D gene uncertain. The CDR3 length is 15 residues. Trimming removed 2 bases from V and 3 bases from J, with 13 bases in between. Germline-derived CDR1 and CDR2 are SGHVS and FNYEAQ. In DNA, the CDR3 is TGTGCCAGCAGCTTATCCTCCGGATCGCACACTGAAGCTTTCTTT. This encodes CASSLSSGSHTEAFF.

This sequence joins TRBV5-1 and TRBJ2-7; 7 nucleotides align to TRBD2. V lost 0 bases and J lost 4; bases outside the gene matches: 1. Germline assignment: CDR1 SGHRS and CDR2 YFSETQ. The CDR3 contains 13 residues. In DNA form, the CDR3 reads TGCGCCAGCAGCTTGGGTAGCGGGTACGAGCAGTACTTC. Residues: CASSLGSGYEQYF.

The chain employs TRBV6-1 and TRBJ2-7; 9 positions match TRBD1. J gave up 5 bases and V 1 base, and 6 bases lay outside the gene matches. CDR3 length: 15 residues. CDR1 MNHNS and CDR2 SASEGT come from the germline V gene. CDR3 residues: CASSEEYRGRDEQYF. The DNA of the CDR3 is TGTGCCAGCAGTGAAGAATACAGGGGGCGCGACGAGCAGTACTTC.

The CDR3 region has the DNA TGTGCCAGCATCGGGGGCCGAGAGACCCAGTACTTC. Amino acid sequence: CASIGGRETQYF. This chain connects TRBV2 to TRBJ2-5; D tentatively fits TRBD1 or TRBD2 (6 bases each). V lost 7 bases, J lost 4 bases, and 10 bases lay in between. The germline CDR1 and CDR2 sequences are SNHLY and FYNNEI. This CDR3 contains 12 residues.

The chain has TRBV27 and TRBJ2-1; D unclear. Trimming took off 4 bases at V and 8 bases at J, with 6 bases between the two ends. This CDR3 has 11 amino acids. Germline assignment: CDR1 MNHEY and CDR2 SMNVEV (reference sequence). The CDR3 DNA reads as TGTGCCAGCAGTTCCGGGTATGAGCAGTTCTTC. Its translation is CASSSGYEQFF.

This clone was seen only once. The chain employs TRBV7-9 and TRBJ2-4, with 13 bases fitting TRBD2. The ends lost 4 bases at V and 7 bases at J; junction bases unmatched: 7. The CDR3 loop spans 16 amino acids. Germline values: CDR1 SEHNR, CDR2 FQNEAQ (reference sequence). CDR3: CASSSGLAGSGNIQYF. CDR3 sequence (DNA): TGTGCCAGCAGCTCGGGACTAGCGGGGTCCGGGAACATTCAGTACTTC.

The sample holds a few counts of this clone. The chain uses TRBV6-6 and TRBJ1-2; 9 nucleotides align to TRBD1. Per the germline V gene, CDR1 is MNHNY and CDR2 is SVGAGI (reference sequence). V was clipped by 5 bases and J by 5 bases; unmatched bases: 6. This CDR3 spans 14 amino acids. For the CDR3, the DNA is TGTGCCAGCAGTACACAGGGGGCGGGGTATGGCTACACCTTC. Encoded protein: CASSTQGAGYGYTF.

This chain links TRBV7-9 with TRBJ2-1, with unresolved D. This CDR3 comprises 10 residues. Trimming cost V 4 bases and J 7 bases, with 2 bases left between them. CDR1 and CDR2 (germline): SEHNR, FQNEAQ (reference sequence). As DNA, the CDR3 is TGTGCCAGCAGCTCGAATGAGCAGTTCTTC. It specifies CASSSNEQFF.

This clone came up a few times. V is TRBV6-5 and J is TRBJ2-5; D assignment may be TRBD1 or TRBD2 (5 bases each). The CDR3 extends over 14 amino acids. Germline-derived CDR1 and CDR2 are MNHEY and SVGAGI. The V end lost 6 bases, the J end lost 1 base, and 12 bases lay between the germline ends. The CDR3 coding sequence is TGTGCCAGCAGCCCCGGGACCGTCCAAGAGACCCAGTACTTC. Translating it yields CASSPGTVQETQYF.